The clone carrying this T cell receptor (beta chain) showed up just once. CDR3 length equals 15 residues. V shed 1 base and J shed 0 bases, with 9 bases lying between them. The germline V gene encodes CDR1 KGHSH and CDR2 LQKENI. These data originate in a study of blood T cell repertoires in COVID-19. Background on the study: Acute and convalescent COVID-19 specimens originated in the United States, Italy and Spain. T cells, B-cell-depleted T cells, or PBMCs supplied cDNA or gDNA.

Clones were sequenced by immunoSEQ multiplex PCR, and TCRdb holds only the in-frame ones, with some missing. The profile shows approximately 50,000 clones, roughly 90% of them singletons. The sequenced sample consisted of peripheral blood. The chain uses TRBV18 and TRBJ1-1, with D possibly matching TRBD1 (6 bases). This receptor was obtained from a human donor in a cohort sampled during active COVID-19. Here the CDR3 reads CASSPRQDMNTEAFF. CDR3 in DNA: TGTGCCAGCTCACCACGACAGGATATGAACACTGAAGCTTTCTTT.